The rows below give T cell receptor beta chains drawn from one sample of a study of a mutant IDH1 vaccine in newly diagnosed glioma. No antigens are known for them. The data were produced by immunoSEQ multiplex PCR, yet TCRdb's version contains in-frame clones alone and is incomplete. The sample holds almost 85,000 clones; roughly 85% are singletons and the top ten take 2% to 2.5%. The specimen comprised PBMCs, sampled from a glioma patient whose treatment included an IDH1 peptide vaccine. These receptors all stem from a man aged 25 to 45 with glioma. Some clones in this sample may be carry-over from other donors' samples. Each CDR3 is given with its conserved first and last residue. A D gene is named only where the DNA matches it firmly. Clone size appears in some rows only: once, few, many, or a class for an expanded clone.

abundance: .; d_gene: .; j_gene: TRBJ1-2; v_gene: TRBV15; CDR3nt: TGTGCCACCAGCAGAGACCGGGGGATCTTTGGCTACACCTTC; CDR3aa: CATSRDRGIFGYTF
abundance: .; d_gene: TRBD2; j_gene: TRBJ2-7; v_gene: TRBV4-2; CDR3nt: TGTGCCAGCAGCCCCGGGGGGTACGAATTCATCTACGAGCAGTACTTC; CDR3aa: CASSPGGYEFIYEQYF
abundance: once; d_gene: TRBD1; j_gene: TRBJ1-1; v_gene: TRBV29-1; CDR3nt: TGCAGCGTTTCGACAGGGGTTAACACTGAAGCTTTCTTT; CDR3aa: CSVSTGVNTEAFF
abundance: .; d_gene: .; j_gene: TRBJ1-1; v_gene: TRBV7-6; CDR3nt: TGTGCCAGCAGCTTACTGACTAGCGGGACGTCGACTGAAGCTTTCTTT; CDR3aa: CASSLLTSGTSTEAFF
abundance: .; d_gene: TRBD2; j_gene: TRBJ2-2; v_gene: TRBV5-4; CDR3nt: TGTGCCAGCAGCTTGAAGCGGGAGGACCTAAACACCGGGGAGCTGTTTTTT; CDR3aa: CASSLKREDLNTGELFF
abundance: few; d_gene: .; j_gene: TRBJ1-1; v_gene: TRBV10-3; CDR3nt: TGTGCCATCAGGCCCCAGCCCATGAACACTGAAGCTTTCTTT; CDR3aa: CAIRPQPMNTEAFF
abundance: .; d_gene: TRBD2; j_gene: TRBJ2-7; v_gene: TRBV4-2; CDR3nt: TGTGCCAGCAGCCACCCTAGCGGGGGGACCTTCTCCTACGAGCAGTACTTC; CDR3aa: CASSHPSGGTFSYEQYF
abundance: few; d_gene: .; j_gene: TRBJ1-4; v_gene: TRBV5-6; CDR3nt: TGTGCCAGCAGCTTGGGATCGGAACTGTTTTTT; CDR3aa: CASSLGSELFF
abundance: .; d_gene: .; j_gene: TRBJ2-3; v_gene: TRBV5-4; CDR3nt: TGTGCCAGCAGCCTCGACCCCTCGGATACGCAGTATTTT; CDR3aa: CASSLDPSDTQYF
abundance: .; d_gene: TRBD1; j_gene: TRBJ2-7; v_gene: TRBV28; CDR3nt: TGTGCCAGCAGACCCCTCCGGGACAGGGGAACCGAGCAGTACTTC; CDR3aa: CASRPLRDRGTEQYF
abundance: .; d_gene: TRBD1; j_gene: TRBJ1-5; v_gene: TRBV2; CDR3nt: TGTGCCAGCAGTGGAGACAGGGCGCATCAGCCCCAGCATTTT; CDR3aa: CASSGDRAHQPQHF
abundance: .; d_gene: .; j_gene: TRBJ2-1; v_gene: TRBV18; CDR3nt: TGTGCCAGCTCACCTTCCCATGAGCAGTTCTTC; CDR3aa: CASSPSHEQFF
abundance: few; d_gene: .; j_gene: TRBJ2-2; v_gene: TRBV11-1; CDR3nt: TGTGCCAGCAGCTCCCGTGGGACCGGGGAGCTGTTTTTT; CDR3aa: CASSSRGTGELFF
abundance: .; d_gene: .; j_gene: TRBJ1-4; v_gene: TRBV30; CDR3nt: TGTGCCTGGACCCAGCGATTTAATGAAAAACTGTTTTTT; CDR3aa: CAWTQRFNEKLFF